This T cell receptor beta chain was documented in a study of T cells after posttransplantation cyclophosphamide. Germline lookup yields CDR1 MNHNS and CDR2 SASEGT. The CDR3 consists of 16 residues. Trimming shortened V by 2 bases and J by 5 bases, and 18 bases separated the two germline ends. Libraries were prepared by immunoSEQ multiplex PCR; TCRdb keeps only in-frame clonotypes and omits some of them. The top ten hold about 30% of the sample, which has about 16,000 clones, 85% seen once. Methotrexate plus calcineurin inhibitor accompanied controls' myeloablative marrow transplants; sampling was 1 year later.

The material was PBMCs, obtained after allogeneic stem cell transplant with calcineurin inhibitor and methotrexate. The genes are TRBV6-1 and TRBJ2-5; D might be TRBD2 (6 bases). This sequence originates from a female patient between 18 and 30 years old who received an allogeneic stem cell transplant from an unrelated donor, was CMV-positive, and had acute and chronic GVHD. Among the T cells, some may be from the graft donor. The CDR3 is CASSEFDYGGSETQYF. The DNA for the CDR3 is TGTGCCAGCAGTGAATTTGATTATGGGGGGAGTGAGACCCAGTACTTC.